Below, 7 T cell receptor beta chains from the same sample are listed, as sequenced in a study of blood T cell repertoires in COVID-19. The protocol was immunoSEQ multiplex PCR, while the TCRdb copy is restricted to in-frame clones and leaves out a portion. The table has more than 250,000 clones, about 83% seen once. Sequenced: peripheral blood. These receptors all come from a woman between 50 and 59 years old with acute or convalescent COVID-19.

In this sample, this clone turned up once. The chain has TRBV24-1 and TRBJ2-1; D is unresolved. Germline CDR1 and CDR2: KGHDR and SFDVKD. This CDR3 region has 12 residues. V dropped 6 bases and J dropped 8 bases, with 10 bases sitting between them. CDR3 in DNA: TGTGCCACCAGTTATAATGCAGATGAGCAGTTCTTC. Protein sequence: CATSYNADEQFF.

V gene TRBV9 combines with J gene TRBJ1-1; TRBD1 matches at 8 bases. CDR1 and CDR2 (germline): SGDLS, YYNGEE. Losses at the gene ends were 6 bases for V and 4 bases for J; bases not matched to a gene: 17. The CDR3 has 17 residues. CDR3 loop: CASNKQGGFSGGTEAFF. CDR3 DNA sequence: TGTGCCAGCAATAAACAGGGGGGTTTCAGTGGTGGCACTGAAGCTTTCTTT.

The chain combines TRBV27 with TRBJ2-5, with D possibly matching TRBD2 (6 bases). From germline, CDR1 is MNHEY and CDR2 SMNVEV (reference sequence). The CDR3 totals 14 residues. V lost 3 bases and J lost 5, with 13 bases in between. The CDR3 spells CASSFHGTLETQYF. The CDR3 DNA sequence: TGTGCCAGCAGTTTCCACGGGACTCTGGAGACCCAGTACTTC.

The rearrangement uses TRBV5-6 and TRBJ2-1, with 7 bases identical to TRBD1. Germline V CDR1 and CDR2: SGHDT, YYEEEE. With 4 bases clipped from V and 6 bases from J, the junction kept 13 bases outside the gene matches. The CDR3 is 16 residues long. The CDR3 DNA is TGTGCCAGCAGCCTACTCAACCGGGACAGCGGCAATGAGCAGTTCTTC. Protein sequence: CASSLLNRDSGNEQFF.

The V and J genes are TRBV6-6 and TRBJ2-7, with unresolved D. The V end lost 7 bases, the J end lost 2 bases, and 9 bases lay between the germline ends. Germline CDR1 and CDR2: MNHNY and SVGAGI (reference sequence). There are 12 residues in the CDR3. This chain's CDR3 is CASNGGAYEQYF. The CDR3 DNA sequence: TGTGCCAGCAATGGCGGAGCCTACGAGCAGTACTTC.

The V and J genes are TRBV19 and TRBJ1-4; 7 bases fit TRBD1. V was clipped by 4 bases and J by 8 bases; unmatched bases: 34. Germline lookup yields CDR1 LNHDA and CDR2 SQIVND (reference sequence). The CDR3 is 23 residues long. Here the CDR3 DNA reads TGTGCCAGTAGTAAGGAAGGGGGCGCCGATCTCAGAAATCCAACTAAGGAAGGAGAAAAACTGTTTTTT. Encoded protein: CASSKEGGADLRNPTKEGEKLFF.

The chain is built from TRBV7-2 and TRBJ2-3, with 9 bases lining up with TRBD2. The CDR3 is 15 residues long. Germline V gene lookup returns CDR1 SGHTA and CDR2 FQGNSA. The junction had 6 bases not matched to a gene; V was cut back by 4 bases and J by 4 bases. In DNA form, the CDR3 reads TGTGCCAGCAGCTCTGGGCTAGCGGGATCAGATACGCAGTATTTT. Translation: CASSSGLAGSDTQYF.